The next 30 T cell receptor beta chains were all read from a single sample in a study of CD8+ T cells in alopecia areata. Sequencing relied on a cDNA template that was reverse transcribed from extracted RNA. Data came from immunoSEQ multiplex PCR; TCRdb stores just in-frame clones and leaves some out. The table includes about 97,000 clones, 41% detected once. The sequenced sample was CD4+ T cells sorted from blood. The source is a human donor with alopecia areata.

The rearrangement joins TRBV6-6 to TRBJ1-6; D is possibly TRBD1 (6 bases). CDR1 MNHNY and CDR2 SVGAGI come from the germline V gene (reference sequence). V lost 5 bases, J lost 10 bases, and 15 bases lay in between. The length of the CDR3 is 14 residues. The CDR3 bases are TGTGCCAGCAGTGTACAGGGACATGGGTCACCCCTCCACTTT. Translating it yields CASSVQGHGSPLHF.

This clone was recorded a few times. J is TRBJ2-3 and V is TRBV7-2, with D unclear. The CDR3 is 15 residues long. The germline gives CDR1 SGHTA, CDR2 FQGNSA. The V end was cut by 2 bases, the J end by 5 bases, with 14 bases between. The chain's CDR3 is CASSLLGASRDTQYF. In nucleotides, the CDR3 is TGTGCCAGCAGCTTACTTGGCGCTAGTCGAGATACGCAGTATTTT.

The rearrangement uses TRBV28 and TRBJ2-7, with D hard to call. Germline V gene sequence: CDR1 MDHEN, CDR2 SYDVKM. The CDR3 extends over 15 amino acids. V shed 5 bases and J shed 3 bases, with 17 bases lying between them. The CDR3 here is CASSPWGNGDYEQYF. CDR3 DNA sequence: TGTGCCAGCAGTCCCTGGGGTAACGGAGACTACGAGCAGTACTTC.

The chain employs TRBV6-6 and TRBJ2-7; D might be TRBD1 (7 bases). This CDR3 is built from 16 residues. The ends were cut back, 6 bases at V and 3 bases at J, with 21 bases in the middle. From germline, CDR1 is MNHNY and CDR2 SVGAGI (reference sequence). CDR3 amino acids: CASSQGRDRPNYEQYF. The CDR3 DNA follows: TGTGCCAGCAGCCAAGGGCGGGACAGACCAAACTACGAGCAGTACTTC.

V is TRBV4-1 and J is TRBJ2-5; D possibly corresponds to TRBD2 (6 bases). The germline gives CDR1 MGHRA, CDR2 YSYEKL. The CDR3 has 16 amino acids. Trimming stripped 1 base from V and 2 bases from J, with 14 bases between. The DNA for the CDR3 is TGCGCCAGCAGCCAAGCAGGGAGGACCCGACAAGAGACCCAGTACTTC. This codes for CASSQAGRTRQETQYF.

This chain connects TRBV7-8 to TRBJ2-1; D ambiguous. There are 12 residues in the CDR3. Looked up from germline, CDR1 is SGHVS and CDR2 is FQNEAQ. Trimming left V 7 bases short and J 9 bases short, with 13 bases between. CDR3: CASTPPGGEQFF. DNA of the CDR3: TGTGCCAGCACCCCCCCCGGTGGTGAGCAGTTCTTC.

This clone was counted only a few times. This chain links TRBV27 with TRBJ2-3; TRBD2 is a possible D gene (5 bases). Trimming left V 5 bases short and J 2 bases short, with 11 bases between. Germline assignment: CDR1 MNHEY and CDR2 SMNVEV (reference sequence). The length of the CDR3 is 14 residues. The chain's CDR3 is CASSGGLNTDTQYF. The CDR3 coding sequence is TGTGCCAGCAGTGGCGGGCTTAACACAGATACGCAGTATTTT.

This clone showed up just a few times. The chain links TRBV29-1 to TRBJ1-1; 7 bases align to TRBD1. Trimming took 5 bases from V and 3 from J; bases not matched to a gene: 6. Germline CDR1 SQVTM, CDR2 ANQGSEA. The CDR3 is 13 amino acids. The CDR3 reads CSVSRGPDTEAFF. As DNA, the CDR3 is TGCAGCGTTTCTAGGGGGCCGGACACTGAAGCTTTCTTT.

V usage is TRBV5-1 and J usage is TRBJ2-3; D is unresolved. Trimming took 6 bases from V and 0 from J, leaving 17 bases between them. The CDR3 is 16 residues long. The germline V gene has CDR1 SGHRS and CDR2 YFSETQ. CDR3 residues: CASIPPPGNSTDTQYF. Here the CDR3 DNA reads TGCGCCAGCATCCCCCCGCCCGGAAATAGCACAGATACGCAGTATTTT.

This clone occurred a few times. The chain links TRBV19 to TRBJ2-6; D remains ambiguous. CDR3 size: 14 residues. CDR1 and CDR2 from the germline V gene are LNHDA and SQIVND (reference sequence). V shed 5 bases and J shed 3 bases, with 8 bases lying between them. The chain's CDR3 is CASSGSGGANVLTF. The DNA of the CDR3 is TGTGCCAGTAGTGGTTCGGGTGGGGCCAACGTCCTGACTTTC.

The genes are TRBV7-9 and TRBJ1-2; 8 bases agree with TRBD1. Trimming removed 4 bases from V and 8 bases from J; junction bases left unmatched: 12. Germline CDR1 and CDR2: SEHNR and FQNEAQ (reference sequence). The CDR3 totals 15 residues. CDR3 nucleotide sequence: TGTGCCAGCAGCTCGCGGAAGACAGGGGCGGAGGGCTACACCTTC. Translation gives CASSSRKTGAEGYTF.

This clone was picked up a small number of times. The chain links TRBV7-8 to TRBJ2-3, with a weak D call TRBD2 (5 bases). Per the germline V gene, CDR1 is SGHVS and CDR2 is FQNEAQ. This CDR3 contains 11 residues. V lost 10 bases to trimming and J lost 2 bases, with 7 bases between them. CDR3 sequence reads: CATGVTDTQYF. Written as DNA, the CDR3 is TGTGCCACCGGGGTCACAGATACGCAGTATTTT.

This CDR3 reads CASSPPLANSYNEQFF. The CDR3 bases are TGTGCCAGCAGCCCCCCCCTAGCGAACTCCTACAATGAGCAGTTCTTC. The chain recombines TRBV9 with TRBJ2-1; tentative D call: TRBD2 (6 bases). Trimming pared 4 bases from V and 0 bases from J, leaving 14 bases between. The germline gives CDR1 SGDLS, CDR2 YYNGEE. The CDR3 runs 16 residues.

This clone was observed a few times. CDR3 residues: CASSSDRGTGGYTF. The CDR3 nucleotides are TGTGCCAGCAGCTCAGACCGGGGCACGGGTGGCTACACCTTC. The chain combines TRBV7-9 with TRBJ1-2, with D perhaps TRBD1 (5 bases). V was shortened by 4 bases and J by 7 bases, with 16 bases between the two germline ends. The CDR3 consists of 14 residues. Germline V lookup: CDR1 SEHNR, CDR2 FQNEAQ (reference sequence).

The rearrangement joins TRBV11-1 to TRBJ1-1; TRBD1 is a possible D gene (5 bases). There are 15 residues in the CDR3. Trimming stripped 7 bases from V and 1 base from J, with 16 bases between. CDR1 SGHAT and CDR2 FQDESV come from the germline V gene (reference sequence). CDR3 bases: TGTGCCAGCACGGTCCACGTCGGACAGAACACTGAAGCTTTCTTT. Its translation: CASTVHVGQNTEAFF.

This chain connects TRBV18 to TRBJ2-5; 8 bases are shared with TRBD1. Germline V gives CDR1 KGHSH, CDR2 LQKENI. The CDR3 is 14 residues long. The ends lost 1 base at V and 5 bases at J; junction bases unmatched: 3. The CDR3 DNA is TGTGCCAGCTCACCACGACAGGGGAAGGAGACCCAGTACTTC. Protein sequence: CASSPRQGKETQYF.

The rearrangement joins TRBV5-6 to TRBJ2-3; D not certain. The CDR3 runs to 16 residues. The V gene's germline CDR1 is SGHDT and CDR2 YYEEEE. Trimming took off 4 bases at V and 2 bases at J, with 17 bases between the two ends. The CDR3 nucleotides read TGTGCCAGCAGCCTCCAGACCTTAACCCCCACAGATACGCAGTATTTT. Its translation: CASSLQTLTPTDTQYF.

This clone was detected a few times. This chain links TRBV11-2 with TRBJ2-3; the match to TRBD1 covers 9 bases. After removal of 5 bases from V and 6 bases from J, the junction contained 12 bases not matched to a gene. From germline, CDR1 is SGHAT and CDR2 FQNNGV. There are 16 residues in the CDR3. CDR3 in DNA: TGTGCCAGCAGCACTACCGGGACAGGGTCCCTGGATACGCAGTATTTT. Translating it yields CASSTTGTGSLDTQYF.

This clone was counted only a few times. J is TRBJ2-1 and V is TRBV7-2, with 12 bases aligning to TRBD2. Germline CDR1 and CDR2: SGHTA and FQGNSA. With 7 bases clipped from V and 6 bases from J, the junction kept 4 bases outside the gene matches. The CDR3 is made up of 14 amino acids. The CDR3 sequence: CASKTSGGPNEQFF. As DNA, the CDR3 is TGTGCCAGCAAAACTAGCGGGGGGCCCAATGAGCAGTTCTTC.

This clone appeared a few times. This rearrangement joins TRBV29-1 to TRBJ2-4; 15 bases line up with TRBD2. The V gene's germline CDR1 is SQVTM and CDR2 ANQGSEA. CDR3 length: 16 residues. Trimming took 4 bases from V and 1 from J; bases not matched to a gene: 2. The DNA of the CDR3 is TGCAGCGTTGTTGGGACTAGCGGGAGGGCCAAAAACATTCAGTACTTC. Amino acid sequence: CSVVGTSGRAKNIQYF.

The gene calls are TRBV6-6 and TRBJ2-2; perhaps TRBD2 as D (5 bases). The CDR3 has 15 amino acids. Germline assignment: CDR1 MNHNY and CDR2 SVGAGI (reference sequence). V gave up 0 bases and J gave up 6 bases, with 11 bases separating them. This CDR3 reads CASSYSLDRAGELFF. The CDR3 DNA is TGTGCCAGCAGTTACTCACTAGACCGAGCCGGGGAGCTGTTTTTT.

V gene TRBV11-2 combines with J gene TRBJ2-2; D ambiguous. The V and J ends lost 8 bases and 2 bases respectively, with 21 bases between them. CDR1 and CDR2 (germline): SGHAT, FQNNGV. The CDR3 sequence is 17 residues long. The CDR3: CASRKQWTRTNTGELFF. CDR3 DNA sequence: TGTGCCAGCCGAAAACAGTGGACCAGGACCAACACCGGGGAGCTGTTTTTT.

This chain connects TRBV28 to TRBJ1-2; D might be TRBD1 (6 bases). V was cut by 6 bases and J by 4 bases, with 18 bases left in between. Germline V gives CDR1 MDHEN, CDR2 SYDVKM. There are 15 residues in the CDR3. Here the CDR3 DNA reads TGTGCCAGCAGCGACACAGGGTTTTCGGGCTATGGCTACACCTTC. Encoded protein: CASSDTGFSGYGYTF.

The rearrangement uses TRBV30 and TRBJ2-5, with a tentative D call TRBD1 (6 bases). The end of the DNA aligns better with TRBJ2-7, so the J call may be wrong. This CDR3 region has 12 residues. Germline loops: CDR1 GTSNPN, CDR2 SVGIG (reference sequence). The CDR3 reads CAWSTTGNEQYF. The DNA of the CDR3 is TGTGCCTGGAGTACCACAGGGAACGAGCAGTACTTC.

This clone was recorded a few times. This chain connects TRBV7-9 to TRBJ1-2, with D possibly being TRBD1 (5 bases). V gave up 8 bases and J gave up 0 bases, with 10 bases separating them. The CDR3 loop spans 13 amino acids. Germline V gene lookup returns CDR1 SEHNR and CDR2 FQNEAQ (reference sequence). This CDR3 reads CASRGTTNYGYTF. For the CDR3, the DNA is TGTGCCAGCCGGGGGACGACTAACTATGGCTACACCTTC.

The chain employs TRBV7-9 and TRBJ2-4; TRBD1 aligns across 7 bases. With 7 bases clipped from V and 5 bases from J, the junction kept 8 bases outside the gene matches. The CDR3 length is 14 residues. Per germline, CDR1 SEHNR and CDR2 FQNEAQ (reference sequence). The CDR3 loop is CASTKTGSQNIQYF. The CDR3 coding sequence is TGTGCCAGCACCAAGACAGGGTCCCAAAACATTCAGTACTTC.

A single count supports this clone. The J gene is TRBJ2-5, the V gene TRBV27; no definite D call. The CDR3 has 15 residues. Looked up from germline, CDR1 is MNHEY and CDR2 is SMNVEV (reference sequence). V lost 4 bases to trimming and J lost 4 bases, with 16 bases between them. CDR3 protein: CASSSSGLPGETQYF. The CDR3 bases are TGTGCCAGCAGTTCTTCCGGTCTCCCCGGAGAGACCCAGTACTTC.

The chain recombines TRBV4-2 with TRBJ2-3, with 7 bases identical to TRBD1. Germline V gene lookup returns CDR1 LGHNA and CDR2 YNFKEQ. The V and J ends lost 0 bases and 2 bases, in that order; junction bases with no gene match: 2. CDR3 length: 15 amino acids. In DNA form, the CDR3 reads TGTGCCAGCAGCCAAGAGGGACAGCACACAGATACGCAGTATTTT. It is translated as CASSQEGQHTDTQYF.

This clone has only a few counts. The J gene is TRBJ2-5, the V gene TRBV7-2; D is unclear. The germline CDR1 and CDR2 sequences are SGHTA and FQGNSA. This CDR3 region has 11 residues. Between the trimmed V and J ends, which lost 2 bases and 5 bases, there was a span of 3 bases. The CDR3 bases are TGTGCCAGCAGCTTACAGGAGACCCAGTACTTC. This sequence encodes CASSLQETQYF.

The chain links TRBV4-1 to TRBJ2-5; no firm D call. V gave up 1 base and J gave up 3 bases, with 12 bases separating them. The CDR3 is 15 amino acids. Germline values: CDR1 MGHRA, CDR2 YSYEKL. CDR3 DNA: TGCGCCAGCAGCCAAGCGCAGCCCGGTAAAGAGACCCAGTACTTC. Its translation: CASSQAQPGKETQYF.